A single sample gave rise to the 2 T cell receptor beta chains below, sequenced in a study of human T cells and chemical hapten exposure. TCRdb re-derived calls from the RACE reads in MiXCR, one entry per CDR3 protein. The sample shows 25,000 to 35,000 distinct CDR3 sequences, over 4.5% of them seen only once. Noted time point: patch test 3, about 24 weeks after DPC sensitization. Treatment given: therapeutic diphenylcyclopropenone sensitization with weekly scalp DPC. This sample comprised whole blood, obtained in connection with sensitization to the hapten diphenylcyclopropenone (DPC). Receptors originate from a man between 25 and 39 years old with alopecia areata. Some clones in this sample may be carry-over from other donors' samples.

Ten or more counts support this clonotype. J is TRBJ2-3 and V is TRBV4-2; D call uncertain. The germline CDR1 and CDR2 sequences are LGHNA and YNFKEQ. The V end was cut by 1 base, the J end by 3 bases, with 17 bases between. The CDR3 runs to 17 residues. The CDR3 loop is CASSQVSVRSSTDTQYF. CDR3 DNA: TGTGCCAGCAGCCAAGTCTCGGTCCGATCTTCAACAGATACGCAGTATTTT.

This clonotype was recorded many times. This chain connects TRBV20-1 to TRBJ1-2; tentative D call: TRBD1 (5 bases). V lost 3 bases, J lost 5 bases, and 16 bases lay in between. This CDR3 spans 14 amino acids. Germline assignment: CDR1 DFQATT and CDR2 SNEGSKA (reference sequence). CDR3 nucleotides: TGCAGTGCTAGCCGCAGGGAGGTTAGGTATGGCTACACCTTC. Translation gives CSASRREVRYGYTF.